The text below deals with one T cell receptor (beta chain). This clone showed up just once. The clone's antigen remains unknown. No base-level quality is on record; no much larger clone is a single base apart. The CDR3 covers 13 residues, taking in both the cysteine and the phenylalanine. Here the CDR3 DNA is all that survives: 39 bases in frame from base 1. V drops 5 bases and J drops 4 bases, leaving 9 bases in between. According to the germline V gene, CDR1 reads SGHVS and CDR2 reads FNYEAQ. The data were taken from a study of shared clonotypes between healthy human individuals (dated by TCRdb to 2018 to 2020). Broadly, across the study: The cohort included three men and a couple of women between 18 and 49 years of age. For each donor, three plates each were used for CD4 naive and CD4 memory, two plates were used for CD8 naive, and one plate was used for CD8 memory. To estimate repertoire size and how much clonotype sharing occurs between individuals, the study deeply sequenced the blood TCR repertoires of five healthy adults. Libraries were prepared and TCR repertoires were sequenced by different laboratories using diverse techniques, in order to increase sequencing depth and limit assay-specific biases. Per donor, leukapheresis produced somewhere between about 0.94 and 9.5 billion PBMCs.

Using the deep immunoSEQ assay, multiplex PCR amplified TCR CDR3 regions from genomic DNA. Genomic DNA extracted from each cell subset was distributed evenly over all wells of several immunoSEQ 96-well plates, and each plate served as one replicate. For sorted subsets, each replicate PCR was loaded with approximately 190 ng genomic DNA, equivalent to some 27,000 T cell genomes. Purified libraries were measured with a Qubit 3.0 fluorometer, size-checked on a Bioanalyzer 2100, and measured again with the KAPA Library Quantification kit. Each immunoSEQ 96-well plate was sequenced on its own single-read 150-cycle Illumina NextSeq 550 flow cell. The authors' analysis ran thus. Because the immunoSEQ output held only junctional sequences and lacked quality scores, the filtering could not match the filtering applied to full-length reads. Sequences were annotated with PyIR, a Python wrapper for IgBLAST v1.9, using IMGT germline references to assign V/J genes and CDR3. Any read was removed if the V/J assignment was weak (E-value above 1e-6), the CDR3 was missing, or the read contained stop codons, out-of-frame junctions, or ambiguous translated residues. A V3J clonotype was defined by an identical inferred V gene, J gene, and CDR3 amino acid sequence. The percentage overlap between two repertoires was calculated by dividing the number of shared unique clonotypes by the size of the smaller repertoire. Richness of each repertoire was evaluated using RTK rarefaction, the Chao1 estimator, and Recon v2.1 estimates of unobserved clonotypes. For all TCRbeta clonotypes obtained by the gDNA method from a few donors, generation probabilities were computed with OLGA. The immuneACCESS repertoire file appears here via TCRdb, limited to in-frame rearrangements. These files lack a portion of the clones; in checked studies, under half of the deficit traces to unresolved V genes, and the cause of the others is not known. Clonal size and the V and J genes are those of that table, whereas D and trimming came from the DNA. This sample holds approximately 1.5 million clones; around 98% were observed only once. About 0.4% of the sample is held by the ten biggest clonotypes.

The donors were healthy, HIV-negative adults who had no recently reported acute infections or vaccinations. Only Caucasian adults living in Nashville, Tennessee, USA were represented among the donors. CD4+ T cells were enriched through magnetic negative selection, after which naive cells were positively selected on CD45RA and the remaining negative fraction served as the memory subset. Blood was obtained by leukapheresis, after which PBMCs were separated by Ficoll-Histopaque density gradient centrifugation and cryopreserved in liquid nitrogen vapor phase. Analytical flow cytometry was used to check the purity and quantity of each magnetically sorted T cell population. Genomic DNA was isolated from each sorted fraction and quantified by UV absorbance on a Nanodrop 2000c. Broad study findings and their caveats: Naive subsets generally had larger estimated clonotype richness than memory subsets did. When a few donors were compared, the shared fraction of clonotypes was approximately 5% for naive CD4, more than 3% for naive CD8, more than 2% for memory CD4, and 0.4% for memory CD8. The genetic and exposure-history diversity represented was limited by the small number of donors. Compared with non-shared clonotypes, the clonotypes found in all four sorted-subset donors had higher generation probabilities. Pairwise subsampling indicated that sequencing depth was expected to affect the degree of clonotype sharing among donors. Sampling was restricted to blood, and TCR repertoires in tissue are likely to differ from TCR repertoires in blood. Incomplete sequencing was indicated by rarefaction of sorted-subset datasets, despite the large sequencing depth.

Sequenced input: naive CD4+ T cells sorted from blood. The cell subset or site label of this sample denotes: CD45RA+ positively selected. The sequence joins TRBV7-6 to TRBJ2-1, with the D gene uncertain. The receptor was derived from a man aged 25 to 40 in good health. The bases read TGTGCCAGCAGCCAGATCCCGTACAATGAGCAGTTCTTC. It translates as CASSQIPYNEQFF.